This T cell receptor (beta chain) was sequenced for a study of cytotoxic CD8 clonotypes in ibrutinib-treated CLL. Across the study: The patient breakdown showed roughly ten relapsed/refractory and around 16 treatment-naive cases, with some 18 IGHV unmutated. Points from the study as a whole: The study found clonality rose at ibrutinib response, then fell toward baseline at progression. Public clonotypes, rarely seen, contracted or held steady on treatment.

Depth targeted 1 in 200,000 to 1 in 1 million T cells, averaging roughly 9.7x coverage per clonotype. Assay used: immunoSEQ multiplex PCR; TCRdb lists only in-frame clones, some missing. The sample carries fewer than 25,000 clones, approximately 72% recorded once. The CDR3 is 13 residues long. V shed 8 bases and J shed 6 bases, with 14 bases lying between them. Germline values: CDR1 SGHNT, CDR2 YENEEA. As regards this clone: Antigen unknown.

Here the sequenced sample was PBMCs, taken before ibrutinib treatment. The TCR comes from a human donor with chronic lymphocytic leukemia. V and J are TRBV11-3 and TRBJ2-1, with D possibly TRBD2 on 7 matching bases. CDR3 loop: CASRGRGGNEQFF. The CDR3 coding sequence is TGTGCCAGCCGCGGGAGAGGGGGCAATGAGCAGTTCTTC. Full variable domain (rest looked up from reference TRBV11-3 and TRBJ2-1): EAGVVQSPRYKIIEKKQPVAFWCNPISGHNTLYWYLQNLGQGPELLIRYENEEAVDDSQLPKDRFSAERLKGVDSTLKIQPAELGDSAVYLCASRGRGGNEQFFGPGTRLTVL.